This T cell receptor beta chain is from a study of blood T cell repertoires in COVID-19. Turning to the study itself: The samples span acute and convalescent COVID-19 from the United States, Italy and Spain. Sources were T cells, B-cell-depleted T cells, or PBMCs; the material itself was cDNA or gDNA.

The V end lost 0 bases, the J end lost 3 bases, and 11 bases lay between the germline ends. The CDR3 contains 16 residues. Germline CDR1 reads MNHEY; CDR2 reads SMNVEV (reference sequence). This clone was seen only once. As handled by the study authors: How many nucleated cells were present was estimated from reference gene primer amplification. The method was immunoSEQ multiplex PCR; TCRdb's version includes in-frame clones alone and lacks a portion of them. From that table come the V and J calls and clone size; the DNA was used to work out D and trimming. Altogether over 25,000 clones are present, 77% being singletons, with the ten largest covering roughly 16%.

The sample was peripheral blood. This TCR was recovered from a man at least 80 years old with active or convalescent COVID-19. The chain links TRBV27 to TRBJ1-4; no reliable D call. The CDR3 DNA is TGTGCCAGCAGTTTATCATTTCGTCCTCCTAATGAAAAACTGTTTTTT. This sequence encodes CASSLSFRPPNEKLFF.